The source of this T cell receptor (beta chain) is a study of T cell changes during pregnancy in multiple sclerosis. CDR1 and CDR2 from the germline V gene are SGHTA and FQGTGA. CDR3 length: 16 amino acids. V dropped 4 bases and J dropped 1 base, with 16 bases sitting between them. The repertoire was sequenced with immunoSEQ multiplex PCR; TCRdb's copy has only in-frame clones and lacks some. The table includes more than 35,000 clones, 90% to 95% detected once. This TCR was sampled from a female donor in good health, enrolled as a control in a pregnancy study. The source material was CD4+ T cells from peripheral blood mononuclear cells, sampled in the third trimester of pregnancy. The genes are TRBV7-3 and TRBJ1-1; possibly TRBD1 for D (5 bases). DNA of the CDR3: TGTGCCAGCAGCTCATCCGGTAGGGGCAGGAACACTGAAGCTTTCTTT. It yields the protein CASSSSGRGRNTEAFF.